This T cell receptor beta chain was retrieved from a study of technical replicates of blood from four donors (dated by TCRdb to the late 2010s). Concerning this clone: Its recognized antigen is unknown. No quality values exist for individual bases; no much larger clone is one base distant.

The method was the immunoSEQ multiplex PCR assay. Imported from immuneACCESS, the table was reduced by TCRdb to in-frame sequences with V and J called. These copies leave out some clones; in studies compared against another copy, an unresolved V gene accounts for under half, and the cause of the remainder is not known. In this sample the table shows tens of thousands of clones, approximately 95% of which occur a single time. The ten largest clonotypes hold about 0.25% of the sample. The CDR3 contains 13 residues, cysteine and phenylalanine counted. The entry retains the CDR3 DNA only, 39 bases that are in frame from base 1. V lost 6 bases and J lost 5 bases; the stretch between them is 14 bases long. CDR1 and CDR2 (SEHNR, FQNEAQ) derive from the germline V gene (reference sequence).

Sequencing input: T cells isolated from PBMCs. The sequence links TRBV7-9 to TRBJ2-7; the D gene is perhaps TRBD2, from 5 matching bases. The sequence was obtained from a human donor in good health. The DNA sequence follows: TGTGCCAGCAGACGCACACTAGATGACGAGCAGTACTTC. Translated, it reads CASRRTLDDEQYF.